The entry below gives a single T cell receptor beta chain sequence along with its context. Its antigen is currently unknown. This specimen comes from a study of T cell responses to AZD1222 COVID-19 vaccine. Study-wide findings and caveats: Most donors were white British, females outnumbered males, and clonal diversity was possibly underestimated. Spike-specific TCR repertoires showed rising breadth and depth after two AZD1222 doses. Baseline seropositives among AZD1222 recipients totaled only five or six. Among spike-specific TCRs, nearly half reportedly target unmutated variant regions.

Using immunoSEQ multiplex PCR, the repertoire was profiled, and TCRdb retains in-frame clones only, with some absent. Of some 55,000 clones in the sample, about 85% were seen once. The specimen comprised peripheral blood, sampled on day 0 of AZD1222 vaccination. The sequence came from an adult in good health.

The CDR3, as DNA: TGTGCCAGCAGTGAAACGGTTCAGGGGGCAGGGGGTCAGCCCCAGCATTTT. Translated, it gives CASSETVQGAGGQPQHF. The chain is built from TRBV6-1 and TRBJ1-5, with 8 bases identical to TRBD1. The V gene's germline CDR1 is MNHNS and CDR2 SASEGT. The CDR3 is 17 residues long. The V gene end was trimmed by 2 bases and the J gene end by 6 bases; junction bases not matched to a gene: 12.